This passage covers 10 T cell receptor beta chains from one sample sequenced in a study of cytomegalovirus exposure and HLA in healthy donors. Assay: immunoSEQ multiplex PCR; the TCRdb copy retains only in-frame clones and omits some. This table holds over 100,000 clones, over 85% found once. The sequenced sample was PBMCs. All receptors derive from a woman under 30 in good health and CMV-seronegative.

The chain is built from TRBV9 and TRBJ1-3; D may be TRBD1 (6 bases). Per the germline V gene, CDR1 is SGDLS and CDR2 is YYNGEE. This CDR3 is 16 amino acids long. V was pared by 4 bases and J by 7 bases, with 21 bases between. In DNA, the CDR3 is TGTGCCAGCAGCCAAAATGCCGGGGGGCGGTGGAACACCATATATTTT. This encodes CASSQNAGGRWNTIYF.

DNA for the CDR3: TGTGCCAGCAGTCGTGGGACTAGCGGAATCACAGATACGCAGTATTTT. Residues: CASSRGTSGITDTQYF. The chain recombines TRBV7-2 with TRBJ2-3; TRBD2 agrees at 11 bases. The V gene's germline CDR1 is SGHTA and CDR2 FQGNSA. V was pared by 6 bases and J by 2 bases, with 7 bases of the junction left unmatched. The CDR3 length is 16 residues.

The chain couples TRBV29-1 to TRBJ1-6, with D unresolved. This CDR3 is built from 14 residues. Germline-derived CDR1 and CDR2 are SQVTM and ANQGSEA. The CDR3 loop reads CTTLESSYNSPLHF. The CDR3 DNA is TGCACCACCCTAGAGTCATCCTATAATTCACCCCTCCACTTT. Using reference TRBV29-1 and TRBJ1-6 for the parts outside the CDR3, the full variable domain is SAVISQKPSRDICQRGTSLTIQCQVDSQVTMMFWYRQQPGQSLTLIATANQGSEATYESGFVIDKFPISRPNLTFSTLTVSNMSPEDSSIYLCTTLESSYNSPLHFGNGTRLTVT.

V gene TRBV23-1 combines with J gene TRBJ1-5; D might be TRBD1 (6 bases). TRBV23-1 falls under the ORF class, with uncertain function. The CDR3 consists of 16 residues. V dropped 4 bases and J dropped 3 bases, with 16 bases sitting between them. The CDR3 here is CASSLPAGVSNQPQHF. The CDR3 region has the DNA TGCGCCAGCAGTCTCCCCGCAGGGGTATCCAATCAGCCCCAGCATTTT.

V gene TRBV7-8 combines with J gene TRBJ2-7; TRBD1 matches at 8 bases. Germline V gene data show CDR1 as SGHVS and CDR2 as FQNEAQ. The CDR3 runs to 15 residues. Trimming took 5 bases from V and 3 from J; bases not matched to a gene: 9. The CDR3 protein is CASSHRQGPNYEQYF. DNA of the CDR3: TGTGCCAGCAGCCACCGACAGGGGCCTAACTACGAGCAGTACTTC. Full variable domain (remainder filled in from reference TRBV7-8 and TRBJ2-7): GAGVSQSPRYKVAKRGQDVALRCDPISGHVSLFWYQQALGQGPEFLTYFQNEAQLDKSGLPSDRFFAERPEGSVSTLKIQRTQQEDSAVYLCASSHRQGPNYEQYFGPGTRLTVT.

CDR3 sequence reads: CASSLQTTYNEQFF. In DNA form, the CDR3 reads TGTGCCAGCAGTTTACAGACTACCTACAATGAGCAGTTCTTC. The chain has TRBV6-6 and TRBJ2-1, with D maybe TRBD2 (5 bases). This CDR3 region has 14 residues. V was pared by 4 bases and J by 2 bases, with 9 bases between. Germline loops: CDR1 MNHNY, CDR2 SVGAGI (reference sequence).

The chain uses TRBV2 and TRBJ2-1; 7 bases map to TRBD2. The CDR3 length is 12 residues. The germline V gene has CDR1 SNHLY and CDR2 FYNNEI. The ends lost 2 bases at V and 15 bases at J; junction bases unmatched: 7. For the CDR3, the DNA is TGTGCCAGCAGTGAACGGACTAGTTTTCCGTTCTTC. This translates into CASSERTSFPFF.

The chain carries TRBV19 and TRBJ2-7, with 12 bases lining up with TRBD2. In germline, CDR1 is LNHDA, CDR2 SQIVND (reference sequence). The CDR3 contains 16 residues. Trimming at V came to 4 bases and at J to 2 bases, leaving 6 bases not matched to a gene. CDR3 coding DNA: TGTGCCAGTAGTAGACTAGCGGGGGCCCCCGCCTACGAGCAGTACTTC. This sequence encodes CASSRLAGAPAYEQYF.

The rearrangement links TRBV9 to TRBJ2-5; D perhaps matches TRBD1 (6 bases). Trimming pared 0 bases from V and 1 base from J, leaving 7 bases between. Germline loops: CDR1 SGDLS, CDR2 YYNGEE. The length of the CDR3 is 14 residues. The CDR3 nucleotides are TGTGCCAGCAGCGTAGGGACAGTCCAAGAGACCCAGTACTTC. Protein: CASSVGTVQETQYF. The full variable domain, rest sourced from reference TRBV9 and TRBJ2-5, is DSGVTQTPKHLITATGQRVTLRCSPRSGDLSVYWYQQSLDQGLQFLIQYYNGEERAKGNILERFSAQQFPDLHSELNLSSLELGDSALYFCASSVGTVQETQYFGPGTRLLVL.

This rearrangement joins TRBV18 to TRBJ2-3, with 7 bases lining up with TRBD2. This CDR3 region has 16 residues. The germline gives CDR1 KGHSH, CDR2 LQKENI. J gave up 0 bases and V 5 bases, and 8 bases lay outside the gene matches. The CDR3 DNA reads TGTGCCAGCTCAAAGCTAGCGGTTGCTAGCACAGATACGCAGTATTTT. Translating gives CASSKLAVASTDTQYF.